This TCR beta chain derives from a study of blood T cell repertoires in COVID-19. Looking at the study overall: Material from acute and convalescent COVID-19 was sourced from the United States, Italy and Spain.

There are 14 residues in the CDR3. CDR1 is LGHDT, CDR2 YNNKEL, per germline (reference sequence). Trimming took 3 bases from V and 4 from J, leaving 13 bases between them. Cohorts were determined from participant-reported clinical history. Profiled with immunoSEQ multiplex PCR; TCRdb holds only in-frame clones, not every one. There are about 180,000 clones in the sample; around 86% occur only once, and around 9% lies in the top ten. The sequencing sample was made of PBMCs or T cells enriched from blood (not recorded which). The chain recombines TRBV3-1 (or the pseudogene TRBV3-2) with TRBJ2-7, with unresolved D. The sequence was obtained from a young woman who had recovered from COVID-19. CDR3 coding DNA: TGTGCCAGCAGCCATTACCTCGCGCCTTACGAGCAGTACTTC. As protein: CASSHYLAPYEQYF.